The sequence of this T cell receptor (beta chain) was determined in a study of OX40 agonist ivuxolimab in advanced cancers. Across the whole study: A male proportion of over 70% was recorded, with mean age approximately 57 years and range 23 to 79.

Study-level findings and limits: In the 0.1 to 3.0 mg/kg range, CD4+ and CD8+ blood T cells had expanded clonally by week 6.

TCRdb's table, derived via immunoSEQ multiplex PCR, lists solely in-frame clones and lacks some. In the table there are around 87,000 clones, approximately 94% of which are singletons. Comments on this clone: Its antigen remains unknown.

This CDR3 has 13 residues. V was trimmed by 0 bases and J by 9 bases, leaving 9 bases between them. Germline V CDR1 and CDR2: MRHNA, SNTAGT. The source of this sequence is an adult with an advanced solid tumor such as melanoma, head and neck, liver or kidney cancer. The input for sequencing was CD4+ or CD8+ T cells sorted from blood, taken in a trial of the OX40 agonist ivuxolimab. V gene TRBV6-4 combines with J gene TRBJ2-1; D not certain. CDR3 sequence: CASSDSSASEQFF. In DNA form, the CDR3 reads TGTGCCAGCAGTGACTCATCAGCGTCTGAGCAGTTCTTC.